One and the same sample provided the 8 T cell receptor beta chains below, sequenced in a study of T cells in Graves' hyperthyroidism and ophthalmopathy. RNA transcripts were the template for amplifying TCR beta CDR3 regions. RT-PCR in the first round (using the HTBI primer set) targeted the TCR CDR3. In TCRdb, the multiplex PCR reads were re-called with MiXCR into one record per CDR3 protein. This table has 600,000 to 800,000 distinct CDR3 sequences, around 40% appearing once. The specimen was blood. These receptors came from a woman aged 40-49 years with Graves' hyperthyroidism.

The chain links TRBV6-1 to TRBJ1-1; perhaps TRBD1 as D (5 bases). V was shortened by 6 bases and J by 5 bases, with 13 bases between the two germline ends. This CDR3 is built from 13 residues. CDR1 and CDR2 (germline): MNHNS, SASEGT. CDR3 nucleotide sequence: TGTGCCAGCAGGGTTGGGGGATGGACTGAAGCTTTCTTT. This translates into CASRVGGWTEAFF.

The J gene is TRBJ2-2, the V gene TRBV29-1; perhaps TRBD2 as D (7 bases). The CDR3 loop spans 16 amino acids. CDR1 and CDR2 from the germline V gene are SQVTM and ANQGSEA. The V gene lost 4 bases and the J gene lost 4 bases, with 19 bases spanning the gap. CDR3 coding DNA: TGCAGCGTTGGGAAAACCGGGGGGCTGGGCACCGGGGAGCTGTTTTTT. Amino acid sequence: CSVGKTGGLGTGELFF.

The count of this clonotype is one. The V call is TRBV2, the J call TRBJ2-5; tentative D call: TRBD2 (5 bases). CDR1 and CDR2 (germline): SNHLY, FYNNEI. The length of the CDR3 is 13 residues. Trimming took 5 bases from V and 9 from J, leaving 16 bases between them. DNA for the CDR3: TGTGCCAGCAGTTTATTCGAGACGGAGGCCCAGTACTTC. As protein: CASSLFETEAQYF.

The chain links TRBV7-2 to TRBJ1-2; D is possibly TRBD1 (6 bases). Trimming shortened V by 5 bases and J by 8 bases, and 27 bases separated the two germline ends. CDR1 is SGHTA, CDR2 FQGNSA, per germline. This CDR3 has 17 amino acids. The CDR3 here is CASSGTSNRDLVLGYTF. CDR3 bases: TGTGCCAGCAGCGGAACGTCCAACAGGGATCTGGTTTTGGGCTACACCTTC.

This clonotype was counted between two and nine times. Since a much larger clone is just one base distant, this may be a read error. V and J are TRBV29-1 and TRBJ2-7; D unresolved. Germline V CDR1 and CDR2: SQVTM, ANQGSEA. Trimming pared 5 bases from V and 0 bases from J, leaving 11 bases between. This CDR3 spans 13 amino acids. CDR3 in amino acids: CSVLLPGSYEQYF. The CDR3 DNA sequence: TGCAGCGTTCTCTTGCCCGGCTCCTACGAGCAGTACTTC.

The chain employs TRBV20-1 and TRBJ2-5; TRBD1 might be the D (10 bases). V lost 5 bases to trimming and J lost 3 bases, with 22 bases between them. The germline gives CDR1 DFQATT, CDR2 SNEGSKA (reference sequence). This CDR3 has 16 amino acids. This chain's CDR3 is CSAFDRGLAGKETQYF. In DNA form, the CDR3 reads TGCAGTGCTTTTGACAGGGGGCTAGCGGGGAAAGAGACCCAGTACTTC.

The chain joins TRBV4-1 to TRBJ2-5; no reliable D call. The germline V gene encodes CDR1 MGHRA and CDR2 YSYEKL. This CDR3 is built from 14 residues. The V gene lost 1 base and the J gene lost 5 bases, with 11 bases spanning the gap. The CDR3 loop reads CASSQGGTEETQYF. CDR3 sequence (DNA): TGCGCCAGCAGCCAAGGCGGTACCGAGGAGACCCAGTACTTC.

The J gene is TRBJ1-1, the V gene TRBV2; D is unresolved. V dropped 8 bases and J dropped 0 bases, with 16 bases sitting between them. This CDR3 contains 15 residues. The germline gives CDR1 SNHLY, CDR2 FYNNEI. The CDR3: CASSPPGTLNTEAFF. The DNA for the CDR3 is TGTGCCAGCTCACCACCCGGTACCTTGAACACTGAAGCTTTCTTT. Full variable domain (missing parts from reference TRBV2 and TRBJ1-1): EPEVTQTPSHQVTQMGQEVILRCVPISNHLYFYWYRQILGQKVEFLVSFYNNEISEKSEIFDDQFSVERPDGSNFTLKIRSTKLEDSAMYFCASSPPGTLNTEAFFGQGTRLTVV.